The clone carrying this TCR beta chain appeared a single time. Seattle patients were enrolled during active infection and followed longitudinally. Original data processing: Reference gene primer amplification in the assay estimated nucleated cell counts. Produced via immunoSEQ multiplex PCR; TCRdb's table is partial and in-frame only. The V and J calls and clone size come from that table; D and trimming were worked out from the DNA. The sample has a few hundred thousand clones; 86% are singletons. There are 15 residues in the CDR3. The V gene end was trimmed by 1 base and the J gene end by 6 bases; junction bases not matched to a gene: 5. Germline V gives CDR1 SEHNR, CDR2 FQNEAQ (reference sequence). These data are taken from a study of blood T cell repertoires in COVID-19. Study-wide background: Acute and convalescent COVID-19 specimens originated in the United States, Italy and Spain.

This chain links TRBV7-9 with TRBJ1-5; 8 bases match TRBD1. Sample: peripheral blood. The receptor comes from a woman aged 60-75 years with COVID-19, enrolled during active disease. CDR3 in DNA: TGTGCCAGCAGCTTAGAATCCGACAGGGGTCAGCCCCAGCATTTT. Amino acids: CASSLESDRGQPQHF. Variable domain in full (rest from reference TRBV7-9 and TRBJ1-5): DTGVSQNPRHKITKRGQNVTFRCDPISEHNRLYWYRQTLGQGPEFLTYFQNEAQLEKSRLLSDRFSAERPKGSFSTLEIQRTEQGDSAMYLCASSLESDRGQPQHFGDGTRLSIL.